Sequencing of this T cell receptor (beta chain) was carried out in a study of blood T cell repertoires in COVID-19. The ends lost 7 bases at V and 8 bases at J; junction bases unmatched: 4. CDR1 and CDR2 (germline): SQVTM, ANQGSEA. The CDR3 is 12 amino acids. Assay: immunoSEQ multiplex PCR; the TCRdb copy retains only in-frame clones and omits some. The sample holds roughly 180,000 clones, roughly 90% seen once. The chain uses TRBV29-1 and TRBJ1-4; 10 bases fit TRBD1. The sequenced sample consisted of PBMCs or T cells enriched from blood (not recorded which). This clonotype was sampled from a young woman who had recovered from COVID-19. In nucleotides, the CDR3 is TGCAGCGCTGGGACAGGGGCCGAAAAACTGTTTTTT. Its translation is CSAGTGAEKLFF.